This TCR beta chain was identified in a study of CD8 T cells in Susac syndrome. Random-hexamer reverse transcription was applied to roughly 0.5 to 1 ug RNA. Amplification of the TCR beta CDR3 was carried out by immunoSEQ multiplex PCR, which spanned a total of 54 Vbeta and 13 Jbeta segments. TCRdb passed the immunoSEQ multiplex PCR reads through MiXCR, listing each CDR3 protein once. Of roughly 50,000 distinct CDR3 sequences listed, 90% to 95% are singletons. CD8+ and CD4+ T cells from blood underwent TCR beta sequencing. CDR1 is MGHRA and CDR2 is YSYEKL in the germline V gene. V was trimmed by 1 base and J by 1 base, leaving 5 bases between them. CDR3 size: 14 residues. This clonotype was picked up one time.

The sequenced material came from CD8+ T cells from PBMCs. The V gene is TRBV4-1, the J gene TRBJ1-5, with D unclear. This receptor was taken from a human donor in good health. CDR3 sequence (DNA): TGCGCCAGCAGCCAAGCCCCCAGCAATCAGCCCCAGCATTTT. The encoded protein is CASSQAPSNQPQHF.